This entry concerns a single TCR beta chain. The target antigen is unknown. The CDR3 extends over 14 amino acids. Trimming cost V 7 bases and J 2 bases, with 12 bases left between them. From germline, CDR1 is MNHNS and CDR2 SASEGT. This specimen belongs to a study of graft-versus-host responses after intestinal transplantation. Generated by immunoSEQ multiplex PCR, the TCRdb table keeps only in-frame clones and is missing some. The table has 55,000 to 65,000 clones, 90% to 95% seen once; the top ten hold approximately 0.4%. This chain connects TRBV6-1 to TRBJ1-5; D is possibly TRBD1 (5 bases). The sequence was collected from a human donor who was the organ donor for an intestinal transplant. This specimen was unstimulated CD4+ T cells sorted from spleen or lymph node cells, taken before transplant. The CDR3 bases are TGTGCCAGCATCTGGGACTGGGGCAATCAGCCCCAGCATTTT. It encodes CASIWDWGNQPQHF.